This paragraph reports one T cell receptor (beta chain). The source of the sample is a study of cytomegalovirus exposure and HLA in healthy donors. Primers included in the PCR were 60 Vbeta and 13 Jbeta primers. The assay was immunoSEQ multiplex PCR, and TCRdb's table has in-frame clones only and misses some. The table has roughly 170,000 clones, roughly four fifths seen once; the top ten hold around 4.9%. This CDR3 contains 14 residues. Germline V gives CDR1 SGHRS, CDR2 YFSETQ. Trimming cost V 0 bases and J 3 bases, with 9 bases left between them. This TCR was recovered from a man between 18 and 35 years old in good health and CMV-seronegative. The chain employs TRBV5-1 and TRBJ1-1; D is perhaps TRBD1 (5 bases). Sequencing was performed on PBMCs. CDR3 sequence reads: CASSLAGSDTEAFF. Written as DNA, the CDR3 is TGCGCCAGCAGCTTGGCAGGGTCAGACACTGAAGCTTTCTTT.